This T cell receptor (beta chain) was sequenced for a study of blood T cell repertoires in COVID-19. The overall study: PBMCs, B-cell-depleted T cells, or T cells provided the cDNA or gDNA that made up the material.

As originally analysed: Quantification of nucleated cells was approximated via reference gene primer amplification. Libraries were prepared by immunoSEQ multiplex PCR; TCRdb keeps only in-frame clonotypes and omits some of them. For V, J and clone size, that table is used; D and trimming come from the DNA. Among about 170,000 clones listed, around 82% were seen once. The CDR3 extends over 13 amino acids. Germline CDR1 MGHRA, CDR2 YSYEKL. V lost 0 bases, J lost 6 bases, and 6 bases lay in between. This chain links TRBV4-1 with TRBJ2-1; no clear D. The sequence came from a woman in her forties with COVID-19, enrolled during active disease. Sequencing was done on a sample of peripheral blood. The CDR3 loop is CASSQEGGNEQFF. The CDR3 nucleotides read TGCGCCAGCAGCCAAGAAGGCGGCAATGAGCAGTTCTTC.